These T cell receptor beta chains were read from a single sample in a study of control samples from healthy donors and cancer patients. TCRdb's copy holds only in-frame clones and misses some; the assay was immunoSEQ multiplex PCR. The table includes over 10,000 clones, around 94% detected once. The specimen was PBMCs. Receptors originate from a man older than 75 with lung cancer. Each CDR3 is given with its conserved first and last residue. D genes are given only for firm matches. Clone size is shown for a subset of rows, as once, few, many or a class of expanded clone.

clone size	V gene	D gene	J gene	CDR3 protein	CDR3 DNA
.	TRBV12-3/TRBV12-4	.	TRBJ2-3	CASSLNRGDTQYF	TGTGCCAGCAGTTTAAACCGGGGGGATACGCAGTATTTT
.	TRBV5-1	TRBD1	TRBJ1-1	CASSGGQGLNTEAFF	TGCGCCAGCAGCGGAGGACAGGGCCTGAACACTGAAGCTTTCTTT
.	TRBV29-1	.	TRBJ2-1	CSVEGVGLGQFF	TGCAGCGTTGAAGGTGTAGGGCTTGGGCAGTTCTTC
.	TRBV5-1	.	TRBJ2-3	CASSPQGDTQYF	TGCGCCAGCAGCCCTCAGGGGGATACGCAGTATTTT
.	TRBV2	TRBD1	TRBJ2-3	CASPRGQVLPTDTQYF	TGTGCCAGCCCGAGGGGACAGGTTTTGCCCACAGATACGCAGTATTTT
.	TRBV6-5	.	TRBJ1-1	CASSYPGGGTEAFF	TGTGCCAGCAGTTACCCCGGAGGGGGCACTGAAGCTTTCTTT
.	TRBV6-5	TRBD2	TRBJ2-1	CASRPSGGVHNEQFF	TGTGCCAGCAGGCCTAGCGGGGGGGTCCACAATGAGCAGTTCTTC
.	TRBV5-1	.	TRBJ2-1	CASSFSTIKANEQFF	TGCGCCAGCAGCTTCTCTACCATTAAGGCCAATGAGCAGTTCTTC
.	TRBV5-4	TRBD2	TRBJ2-1	CASRPGGGAIDEQFF	TGTGCCAGCCGGCCGGGCGGGGGGGCCATAGATGAGCAGTTCTTC
.	TRBV7-2	.	TRBJ1-4	CASSLYWANEKLFF	TGTGCCAGCAGCTTATACTGGGCTAATGAAAAACTGTTTTTT
.	TRBV2	.	TRBJ1-1	CASSDRTPNTEAFF	TGTGCCAGCAGTGATCGGACCCCGAACACTGAAGCTTTCTTT
.	TRBV28	.	TRBJ2-1	CASSSTGSSSYNEQFF	TGTGCCAGCAGTTCTACAGGGTCCAGCTCCTACAATGAGCAGTTCTTC
.	TRBV4-2	.	TRBJ2-3	CASSPRGSTDTQYF	TGTGCCAGCAGCCCACGGGGGAGCACAGATACGCAGTATTTT
.	TRBV18	.	TRBJ1-5	CASSLSAGEQPQHF	TGTGCCAGCTCCCTCAGCGCAGGAGAACAGCCCCAGCATTTT
.	TRBV6-5	.	TRBJ1-1	CASSYDLGSAAFF	TGTGCCAGCAGTTATGACTTAGGTTCGGCAGCTTTCTTT
.	TRBV5-1	TRBD2	TRBJ2-1	CASSLELGGSNEQFF	TGCGCCAGCAGCTTGGAGTTGGGGGGGTCCAATGAGCAGTTCTTC
.	TRBV7-3	.	TRBJ1-6	CASSPGLYNSPLHF	TGTGCCAGCAGCCCCGGACTGTACAATTCACCCCTCCACTTT
.	TRBV2	.	TRBJ1-5	CASSGGGTSNQPQHF	TGTGCCAGCAGTGGTGGTGGAACTAGCAATCAGCCCCAGCATTTT
.	TRBV5-5	.	TRBJ1-5	CASSLGDNYQPQHF	TGTGCCAGCAGCTTGGGGGACAATTATCAGCCCCAGCATTTT
.	TRBV7-9	.	TRBJ1-1	CASSLAQVNTEAFF	TGTGCCAGCAGCTTAGCGCAAGTGAACACTGAAGCTTTCTTT
.	TRBV6-5	.	TRBJ2-5	CASSSSGPDQYF	TGTGCCAGCAGTTCTTCCGGGCCAGACCAGTACTTC
.	TRBV10-2	.	TRBJ2-7	CASGRLAKSREQYF	TGCGCCAGCGGGAGGTTGGCCAAGTCCCGGGAGCAGTACTTC
.	TRBV3-1/TRBV3-2	TRBD1	TRBJ1-5	CASSQRTGMHQPQHF	TGTGCCAGCAGCCAAAGGACAGGGATGCATCAGCCCCAGCATTTT
.	TRBV9	.	TRBJ1-1	CASSRTALNTEAFF	TGTGCCAGCAGCAGGACAGCTTTGAACACTGAAGCTTTCTTT
.	TRBV6-1	.	TRBJ1-4	CASSEARVNEKLFF	TGTGCCAGCAGTGAAGCTAGGGTTAATGAAAAACTGTTTTTT
.	TRBV15	TRBD1	TRBJ1-2	CATSRETGGLDGYTF	TGTGCCACCAGCAGAGAGACAGGGGGTTTGGATGGCTACACCTTC
once	TRBV7-9	TRBD1	TRBJ1-6	CASSPQGGTNSPLHF	TGTGCCAGCAGCCCCCAGGGGGGTACGAATTCACCCCTCCACTTT
.	TRBV5-1	TRBD1	TRBJ2-2	CASGDRGNTGELFF	TGCGCCAGCGGGGACAGGGGGAACACCGGGGAGCTGTTTTTT
.	TRBV5-1	.	TRBJ1-4	CASSFRYRQLNEKLFF	TGCGCCAGCAGCTTTCGATACCGACAGCTTAATGAAAAACTGTTTTTT
.	TRBV6-5	TRBD1	TRBJ1-4	CASTGGDANEKLFF	TGTGCCAGCACAGGGGGGGACGCTAATGAAAAACTGTTTTTT
.	TRBV5-4	.	TRBJ2-5	CASSLGIRVGETQYF	TGTGCCAGCAGCTTGGGGATTCGGGTTGGGGAGACCCAGTACTTC
.	TRBV19	.	TRBJ1-5	CASSIVGGSSNQPQHF	TGTGCCAGTAGTATAGTCGGGGGCTCGAGCAATCAGCCCCAGCATTTT
.	TRBV12-3/TRBV12-4	.	TRBJ2-7	CASSLHSEYEQYF	TGTGCCAGCAGTTTACACAGCGAGTACGAGCAGTACTTC
.	TRBV3-1/TRBV3-2	TRBD2	TRBJ2-1	CASSQDRTSGAYNEQFF	TGTGCCAGCAGCCAAGATCGGACTAGCGGGGCCTACAATGAGCAGTTCTTC
once	TRBV18	TRBD1	TRBJ1-1	CASSQRTGGLTEAFF	TGTGCCAGCTCACAGAGGACAGGGGGCCTCACTGAAGCTTTCTTT
.	TRBV11-3	.	TRBJ1-3	CASSLGGSRRNTIYF	TGTGCCAGCAGCTTAGGGGGCAGCCGGCGAAACACCATATATTTT
.	TRBV5-5	TRBD2	TRBJ2-3	CASSWGLAESTDTQYF	TGTGCCAGCAGCTGGGGACTAGCGGAGAGCACAGATACGCAGTATTTT
once	TRBV28	.	TRBJ1-2	CASTLVNREANYGYTF	TGTGCCAGCACCCTTGTGAACAGGGAGGCTAACTATGGCTACACCTTC
.	TRBV6-2/TRBV6-3	.	TRBJ1-2	CASSYYGRANYGYTF	TGTGCCAGCAGTTACTATGGCAGGGCCAACTATGGCTACACCTTC
.	TRBV6-5	.	TRBJ1-2	CASRLGGSSNYGYTF	TGTGCCAGCAGATTAGGTGGCAGCAGTAACTATGGCTACACCTTC
.	TRBV4-3	.	TRBJ2-3	CASSQKGGTDTQYF	TGCGCCAGCAGCCAAAAGGGGGGGACAGATACGCAGTATTTT
.	TRBV24-1	.	TRBJ2-5	CATSDGRWGAGWETQYF	TGTGCCACCAGTGATGGCCGATGGGGGGCTGGGTGGGAGACCCAGTACTTC
.	TRBV12-3/TRBV12-4	.	TRBJ2-2	CASSLVGDRELFF	TGTGCCAGCAGTTTAGTGGGGGACCGAGAGCTGTTTTTT
.	TRBV6-1	.	TRBJ1-3	CASSEINTSGNTIYF	TGTGCCAGCAGTGAAATAAACACCTCTGGAAACACCATATATTTT
.	TRBV6-1	TRBD1	TRBJ2-2	CASSEAWTGAAGELFF	TGTGCCAGCAGTGAAGCGTGGACAGGGGCGGCCGGGGAGCTGTTTTTT